Listed below are T cell receptor beta chains from one sample, sequenced in a study of glioma-infiltrating T cells after dendritic cell vaccination. Clones were sequenced by immunoSEQ multiplex PCR, and TCRdb holds only the in-frame ones, with some missing. The table includes about 92,000 clones, about nine tenths detected once. Source: blood, taken before dendritic cell vaccination. Receptors were obtained from a human donor with glioblastoma. The CDR3 runs from the conserved cysteine through the conserved F or W. The D gene is left open where the match is weak. Expanded clones are given a class, and other clones once, few, many or no size at all.

v_call,clone_size,d_call,j_call,cdr3_nt,cdr3_aa
TRBV5-1,NA,TRBD2,TRBJ2-3,TGCGCCAGCAGCCTTCGGGGGACTAGCGGGAGGTTGGATACGCAGTATTTT,CASSLRGTSGRLDTQYF
TRBV11-2,NA,NA,TRBJ1-2,TGTGCCAGCACCGCCCTTTACATAGGCTACACCTTC,CASTALYIGYTF
TRBV11-2,NA,TRBD2,TRBJ2-7,TGTGCCAGCAGCCCCCCAGGCGGGGGGTTGAGGAACGAGCAGTACTTC,CASSPPGGGLRNEQYF
TRBV9,NA,TRBD1,TRBJ2-1,TGTGCCAGCAGCGCAGCTCCGGGACAGGCTTACAATGAGCAGTTCTTC,CASSAAPGQAYNEQFF
TRBV7-2,NA,TRBD2,TRBJ2-5,TGTGCCAGCAGCCCTCAGCGGGGGGGGGAGACCCAGTACTTC,CASSPQRGGETQYF
TRBV4-1,few,NA,TRBJ1-6,TGCGCCAGCAGCCAAGCGACCCCTCGGGGATTTAATTCACCCCTCCACTTT,CASSQATPRGFNSPLHF
TRBV18,few,NA,TRBJ1-5,TGTGCCAGCTCACCATCGAGCAATCAGCCCCAGCATTTT,CASSPSSNQPQHF
TRBV2,NA,NA,TRBJ1-2,TGTGCCAGCAGGAGGACAATCGGGGGGAGCTACACCTTC,CASRRTIGGSYTF
TRBV6-7,NA,NA,TRBJ2-1,TGTGCCAGCAGCTACAAAGAGTGTGAGCAGTTCTTC,CASSYKECEQFF
TRBV6-5,NA,TRBD2,TRBJ2-7,TGTGCCAGCAGCCTACCAACTAGCGGTGCCGCCGAGCAGTACTTC,CASSLPTSGAAEQYF
TRBV5-1,NA,NA,TRBJ1-5,TGCGCCAGCAGCTTGTTGCCCCAGAATCAGCCCCAGCATTTT,CASSLLPQNQPQHF
TRBV4-1,NA,TRBD1,TRBJ1-2,TGCGCCAGCAGCCAAGACATGGCCGACGGGACAGGGAGTCGGCGCTATGGCTACACCTTC,CASSQDMADGTGSRRYGYTF
TRBV9,NA,NA,TRBJ1-2,TGTGCCAGCAGAGAAGGGACGGACAGTGTCGGCTACACCTTC,CASREGTDSVGYTF
TRBV7-2,NA,TRBD2,TRBJ2-7,TGTGCCAGCAGCTTGGGTCGGGGGGGCCTGGGGGAGCAGTACTTC,CASSLGRGGLGEQYF
TRBV27,NA,NA,TRBJ2-1,TGTGCCAGCAGGAACTCCCTGAGCAATGTCTTC,CASRNSLSNVF